Ten or more counts support the clone carrying this T cell receptor (beta chain). Its target is unknown. The data originate from a study of identical twins. Study-level points and caveats: For monozygotic twins, models underestimated out-of-frame TCR alpha sharing. Analyses based on zero insertions could be partly confounded by invariant MAIT and iNKT cells.

CDR3 length: 15 residues. Trimming removed 3 bases at V and 0 bases at J, with 13 bases between. Looked up from germline, CDR1 is SGHRS and CDR2 is YFSETQ. A template switching step contributed a universal primer site, while unique molecular identifiers were present in the cDNA. TCRdb analysed the 5' RACE reads with MiXCR anew, one entry per CDR3 protein. The sample includes some 900,000 distinct CDR3 sequences, around 12% of them seen just once. These same records also appear under a second study, on yellow fever vaccine responses in identical twins. Per that paper: Twins reportedly mounted vaccine T cell responses that seemed partly convergent, partly personalized.

Source material: PBMCs. This TCR was sampled from a woman younger than 35 in good health. The chain is built from TRBV5-1 and TRBJ2-7, with D perhaps matching TRBD2 (5 bases). The DNA of the CDR3 is TGCGCCAGCAGCTACGGAGGACCCAGCTCCTACGAGCAGTACTTC. It codes for CASSYGGPSSYEQYF.